The source of this TCR beta chain is a study of response to subunit inactivated influenza vaccine. Study results and caveats: Every seasonal influenza vaccination brings in few new T cells, the authors suggested.

Note on this clonotype: The target antigen is unknown.

TCRdb independently ran MiXCR on the RT-PCR reads; one entry per CDR3 protein. The table lists about 480,000 distinct CDR3 sequences, over 10% of them singletons, with about 12% in the top ten. CDR3 length: 14 residues. The germline V gene encodes CDR1 DFQATT and CDR2 SNEGSKA (reference sequence). The V and J ends lost 3 bases and 4 bases respectively, with 16 bases between them. This sequence originates from a man in his fifties or sixties who received an inactivated influenza vaccine. This material consisted of PBMCs from blood, taken 40 to 50 days after vaccination. The rearrangement uses TRBV20-1 and TRBJ2-7; D possibly corresponds to TRBD2 (5 bases). Here the CDR3 DNA reads TGCAGTGCTAGTATCGATAGCCGGGAATACGAGCAGTACTTC. As protein: CSASIDSREYEQYF.